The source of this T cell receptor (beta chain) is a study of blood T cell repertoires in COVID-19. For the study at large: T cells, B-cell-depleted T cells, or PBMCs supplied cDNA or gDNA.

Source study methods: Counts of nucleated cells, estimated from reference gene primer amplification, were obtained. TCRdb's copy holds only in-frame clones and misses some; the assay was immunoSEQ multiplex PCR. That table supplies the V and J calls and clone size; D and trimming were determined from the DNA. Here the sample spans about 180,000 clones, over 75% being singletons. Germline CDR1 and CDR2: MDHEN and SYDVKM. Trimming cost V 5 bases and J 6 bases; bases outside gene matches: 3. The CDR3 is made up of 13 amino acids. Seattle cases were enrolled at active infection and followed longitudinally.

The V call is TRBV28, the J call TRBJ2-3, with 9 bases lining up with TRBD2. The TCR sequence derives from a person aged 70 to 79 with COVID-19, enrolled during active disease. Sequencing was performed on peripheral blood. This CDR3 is CASSRLAVDTQYF. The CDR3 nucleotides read TGTGCCAGCAGTCGACTAGCGGTTGATACGCAGTATTTT.